The rows below give T cell receptor beta chains drawn from one sample of a study of control samples from healthy donors and cancer patients. Only in-frame clones appear in the TCRdb table, and some are missing; sequencing was by immunoSEQ multiplex PCR. The sample includes 95,000 to 100,000 clones, around 89% of them seen just once. The sample taken for sequencing was blood. The source is a man aged 25-40 years in good health. The CDR3 runs from the conserved cysteine through the conserved F or W. Some rows mark clone size as missing; the rest say once, few, many or name a class of expanded clone.

TRBV20-1	-	CSAVDQYEQYF
TRBV11-2	-	CASSLGWADNQETQYF
TRBV5-1	few	CASSLTGTSGETQYF
TRBV6-5	-	CASSYSTAPGNTIYF
TRBV6-1	-	CASSDVHRRDGYTF
TRBV7-2	-	CASSFRTSGNYEQYF
TRBV4-1	once	CASSQIAGDYNEQFF
TRBV30	-	CAWSSGTGLGYTF
TRBV21-1	few	CASSKGGQGPGNTIYF
TRBV4-2	-	CASSHPRGGGPNEKLFF
TRBV30	-	CAHETGPGGHTQYF
TRBV18	-	CASYERIGQGEGYTF
TRBV6-5	-	CASSPTAGTPEAFF
TRBV10-2	-	CASSEGLAGILNNEQFF
TRBV11-2	-	CASRTGPANTGELFF
TRBV25-1	-	CASSDLRGRGTDTQYF
TRBV11-2	-	CASRHGGVNEKLFF
TRBV7-8	once	CASSLNKNTEAFF
TRBV9	-	CASSVRPGQGAITEAFF
TRBV27	few	CASRMGYNQPQHF
TRBV27	-	CASSSLQGNEKLFF
TRBV3-1/TRBV3-2	once	CASSEPGLATTGELFF
TRBV5-1	-	CASRLAETYNEQFF
TRBV3-1/TRBV3-2	-	CASSRGGSYNEQFF
TRBV29-1	-	CSVATGAGELFF
TRBV6-5	-	CASSTYGAYEQYF
TRBV7-2	-	CASSPWGASNEKLFF
TRBV7-9	-	CASSFEGVHYGYTF
TRBV6-4	once	CASSVDAGTEAFF
TRBV28	-	CASSFYQNTIYF
TRBV12-3/TRBV12-4	once	CASSAGRGQPQHF
TRBV24-1	-	CATRDGTKYNEQFF
TRBV7-2	-	CASSLTGTYDEQYF
TRBV5-6	-	CASSLDQQLSGNTIYF
TRBV7-8	-	CASSLAGAGEQYF
TRBV12-3/TRBV12-4	-	CASTLRQPDTQYF
TRBV18	-	CASSPDRQKANTGELFF
TRBV25-1	-	CASSVRDTQYF
TRBV2	-	CASSGGVYGYTF
TRBV4-3	-	CASSQRASGPNEQYF
TRBV10-3	-	CAISESGEWEKLFF
TRBV9	-	CASSVGGDVWTDTQYF